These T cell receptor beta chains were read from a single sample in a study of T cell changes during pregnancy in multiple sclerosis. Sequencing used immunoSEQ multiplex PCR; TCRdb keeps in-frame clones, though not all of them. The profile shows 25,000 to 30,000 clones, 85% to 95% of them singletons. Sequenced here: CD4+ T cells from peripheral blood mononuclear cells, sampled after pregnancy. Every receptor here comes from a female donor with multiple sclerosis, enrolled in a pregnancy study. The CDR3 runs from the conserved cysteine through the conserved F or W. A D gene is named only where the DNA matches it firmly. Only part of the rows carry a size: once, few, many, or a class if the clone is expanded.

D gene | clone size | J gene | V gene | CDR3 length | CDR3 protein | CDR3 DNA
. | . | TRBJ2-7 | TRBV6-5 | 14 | CASRRGTSSYEQYF | TGTGCCAGCAGACGGGGTACCAGCTCCTACGAGCAGTACTTC
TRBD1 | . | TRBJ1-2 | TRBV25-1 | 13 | CASRQGAGYGYTF | TGTGCCAGTAGACAGGGGGCTGGCTATGGCTACACCTTC
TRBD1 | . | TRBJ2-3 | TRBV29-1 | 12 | CSVGTGGDTQYF | TGCAGCGTTGGGACAGGCGGAGATACGCAGTATTTT
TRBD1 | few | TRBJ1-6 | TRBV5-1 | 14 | CASSLRQGSSPLHF | TGCGCCAGCAGCTTGCGACAGGGGAGTTCACCCCTCCACTTT
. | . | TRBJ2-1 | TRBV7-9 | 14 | CASSFTAGSNEQFF | TGTGCCAGCAGCTTTACGGCGGGATCCAATGAGCAGTTCTTC
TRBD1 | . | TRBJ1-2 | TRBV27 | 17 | CASSEGQGARIDYGYTF | TGTGCCAGCAGCGAGGGGCAGGGGGCGCGTATTGACTATGGCTACACCTTC
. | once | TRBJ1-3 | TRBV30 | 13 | CAWAESSGNTIYF | TGTGCCTGGGCAGAAAGCTCTGGAAACACCATATATTTT
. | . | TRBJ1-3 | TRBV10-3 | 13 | CATRRDSGNTIYF | TGTGCCACCAGACGGGACTCTGGAAACACCATATATTTT
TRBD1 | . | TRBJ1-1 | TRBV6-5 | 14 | CASTSTGGGDEAFF | TGTGCCAGCACCAGCACAGGGGGTGGGGATGAAGCTTTCTTT
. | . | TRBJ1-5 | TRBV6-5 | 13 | CASSRAQNQPQHF | TGTGCCAGCAGTCGTGCCCAGAATCAGCCCCAGCATTTT
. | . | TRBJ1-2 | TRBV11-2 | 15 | CASSQKGIYPNGYTF | TGTGCCAGCAGCCAAAAGGGGATATACCCCAATGGCTACACCTTC
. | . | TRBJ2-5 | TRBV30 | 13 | CAWSVQGTETQYF | TGTGCCTGGAGCGTACAGGGTACAGAGACCCAGTACTTC
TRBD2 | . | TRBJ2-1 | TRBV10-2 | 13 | CASSEGSGHEQFF | TGCGCCAGCAGTGAAGGTAGCGGGCATGAGCAGTTCTTC
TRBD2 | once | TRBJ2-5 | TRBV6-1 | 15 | CASSNQLAGGETQYF | TGTGCCAGCAGTAATCAATTAGCGGGAGGGGAGACCCAGTACTTC
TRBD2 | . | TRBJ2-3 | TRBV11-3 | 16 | CASSPSRAGGRDTQYF | TGTGCCAGCAGCCCAAGTAGAGCGGGAGGAAGAGATACGCAGTATTTT
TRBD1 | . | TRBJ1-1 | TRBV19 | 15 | CASTTTGARNTEAFF | TGTGCCAGTACTACGACAGGGGCGCGGAACACTGAAGCTTTCTTT
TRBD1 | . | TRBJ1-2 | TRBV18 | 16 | CASSSGQGGANYGYTF | TGTGCCAGCTCATCGGGACAGGGGGGAGCTAACTATGGCTACACCTTC
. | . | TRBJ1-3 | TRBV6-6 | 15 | CASNMVSSSGNTIYF | TGTGCCAGCAACATGGTCAGTTCGTCTGGAAACACCATATATTTT
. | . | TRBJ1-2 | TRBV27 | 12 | CASSSSGTDGTF | TGTGCCAGCAGTTCGTCCGGGACTGATGGGACCTTC
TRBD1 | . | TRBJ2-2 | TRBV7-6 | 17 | CASSPRYRGQNTGELFF | TGTGCCAGCAGCCCCCGTTACAGGGGCCAGAACACCGGGGAGCTGTTTTTT
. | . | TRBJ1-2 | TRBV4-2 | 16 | CASSQESSGQSNGYTF | TGTGCCAGCAGCCAAGAATCTAGTGGACAGAGCAATGGCTACACCTTC
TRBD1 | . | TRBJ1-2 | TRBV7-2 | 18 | CASSIRGTASTKSGGYTF | TGTGCCAGCAGTATTAGGGGGACAGCCTCAACGAAGTCTGGTGGCTACACCTTC
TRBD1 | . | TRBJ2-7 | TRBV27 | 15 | CASSLGGTGYYEQYF | TGTGCCAGCAGTTTAGGGGGGACAGGGTACTACGAGCAGTACTTC
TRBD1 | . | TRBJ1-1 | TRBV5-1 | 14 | CASSPSGDSTEAFF | TGCGCCAGCAGTCCCTCCGGGGACAGCACTGAAGCTTTCTTT
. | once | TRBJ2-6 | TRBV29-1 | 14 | CSVLRGSGANVLTF | TGCAGCGTACTCAGAGGGTCTGGGGCCAACGTCCTGACTTTC
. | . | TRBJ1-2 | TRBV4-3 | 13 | CASSQEGGGGYTF | TGCGCCAGCAGCCAAGAGGGGGGTGGTGGCTACACCTTC
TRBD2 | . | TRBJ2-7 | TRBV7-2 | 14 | CASSLGTSAYEQYF | TGTGCCAGCAGCTTGGGGACTAGTGCCTACGAGCAGTACTTC
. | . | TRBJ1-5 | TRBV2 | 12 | CASSVGRQPQHF | TGTGCCAGCAGTGTGGGGAGGCAGCCCCAGCATTTT
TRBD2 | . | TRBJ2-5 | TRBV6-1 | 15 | CASSELAGGQETQYF | TGTGCCAGCAGTGAACTAGCGGGGGGGCAAGAGACCCAGTACTTC
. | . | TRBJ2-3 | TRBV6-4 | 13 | CARRRTASHTQYF | TGTGCCAGAAGGCGGACAGCAAGCCATACGCAGTATTTT
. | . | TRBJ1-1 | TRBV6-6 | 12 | CASSDRGTEAFF | TGTGCCAGCAGTGACCGCGGCACTGAAGCTTTCTTT
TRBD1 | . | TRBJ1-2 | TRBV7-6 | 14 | CASSLGTGDYGYTF | TGTGCCAGCAGCTTAGGGACAGGGGACTATGGCTACACCTTC
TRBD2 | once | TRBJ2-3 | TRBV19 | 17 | CASSPGLAGGHTDTQYF | TGTGCCAGTAGCCCCGGACTAGCGGGGGGACACACAGATACGCAGTATTTT
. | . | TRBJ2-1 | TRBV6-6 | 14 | CASSYMTDSREQFF | TGTGCCAGCAGCTACATGACAGATTCGCGGGAGCAGTTCTTC
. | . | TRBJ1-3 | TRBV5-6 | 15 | CASSFGRQPGNTIYF | TGTGCCAGCAGCTTCGGCAGGCAGCCTGGAAACACCATATATTTT
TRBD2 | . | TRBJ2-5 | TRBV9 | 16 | CASSVGPGGWGETQYF | TGTGCCAGCAGCGTAGGTCCGGGGGGGTGGGGAGAGACCCAGTACTTC
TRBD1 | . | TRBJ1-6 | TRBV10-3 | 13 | CAIKGQEVSPLHF | TGTGCCATCAAGGGACAGGAGGTTTCACCCCTCCACTTT
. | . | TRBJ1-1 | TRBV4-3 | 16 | CASSQDRRAGFGEAFF | TGCGCCAGCAGCCAAGATCGGAGGGCAGGGTTCGGTGAAGCTTTCTTT
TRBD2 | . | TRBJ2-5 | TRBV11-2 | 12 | CASRGRVETQYF | TGTGCCAGCAGGGGGAGGGTAGAGACCCAGTACTTC
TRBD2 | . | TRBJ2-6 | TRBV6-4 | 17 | CASSPAGVSSGANVLTF | TGTGCCAGCAGCCCAGCGGGGGTTAGCTCTGGGGCCAACGTCCTGACTTTC
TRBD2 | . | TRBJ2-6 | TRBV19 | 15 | CASIPGGSGANVLTF | TGTGCCAGTATACCGGGAGGGTCTGGGGCCAACGTCCTGACTTTC
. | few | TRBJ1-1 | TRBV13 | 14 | CASSLGVPINEAFF | TGTGCCAGCAGCTTAGGCGTCCCTATCAATGAAGCTTTCTTT
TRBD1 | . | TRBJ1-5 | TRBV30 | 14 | CAWSVAGGKQPQHF | TGTGCCTGGAGTGTAGCAGGGGGCAAGCAGCCCCAGCATTTT
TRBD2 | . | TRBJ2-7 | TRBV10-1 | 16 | CASSGTSGELPNEQYF | TGCGCCAGCAGTGGGACTAGCGGGGAGCTCCCCAACGAGCAGTACTTC
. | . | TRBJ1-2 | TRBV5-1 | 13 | CASSLDPVYGYTF | TGCGCCAGCAGCTTGGATCCGGTTTATGGCTACACCTTC
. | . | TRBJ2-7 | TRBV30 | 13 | CAWSKTAYYEQYF | TGTGCCTGGAGCAAGACAGCGTACTACGAGCAGTACTTC
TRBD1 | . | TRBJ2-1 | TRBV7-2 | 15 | CASSYGTGNYNEQFF | TGTGCCAGCAGCTACGGGACAGGGAACTACAATGAGCAGTTCTTC
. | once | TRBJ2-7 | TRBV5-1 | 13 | CASSLGTPEEQYF | TGCGCCAGCAGCCTCGGGACTCCTGAAGAGCAGTACTTC
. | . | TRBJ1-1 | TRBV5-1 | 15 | CASSFLVFRNTEAFF | TGCGCCAGCAGCTTTCTCGTGTTCAGGAACACTGAAGCTTTCTTT